What follows are 18 T cell receptor beta chains derived from one specimen sequenced in a study of T cell changes during pregnancy in multiple sclerosis. The assay was immunoSEQ multiplex PCR, and TCRdb's table has in-frame clones only and misses some. The table records fewer than 70,000 clones, 85% to 90% of them present only once. The specimen sequenced was peripheral blood from another person, used as feeder cells. These receptor sequences come from a human donor whose cells served as feeder cells for cultures in a pregnancy study.

The rearrangement joins TRBV9 to TRBJ2-5; 7 bases map to TRBD2. J gave up 4 bases and V 4 bases, and 7 bases lay outside the gene matches. The CDR3 runs to 14 residues. Germline loops: CDR1 SGDLS, CDR2 YYNGEE. In nucleotides, the CDR3 is TGTGCCAGCAGCCCGACGGGGGGAGTAGAGACCCAGTACTTC. It encodes CASSPTGGVETQYF.

The V call is TRBV20-1, the J call TRBJ2-1; D unresolved. V dropped 5 bases and J dropped 10 bases, with 9 bases sitting between them. This CDR3 contains 10 residues. Germline lookup yields CDR1 DFQATT and CDR2 SNEGSKA (reference sequence). This CDR3 is CSAALLEQFF. The CDR3 DNA sequence: TGCAGTGCTGCCCTCTTGGAGCAGTTCTTC.

The table lists this clone with a few counts. This chain joins TRBV5-1 and TRBJ2-7; 9 bases are shared with TRBD1. V was clipped by 0 bases and J by 11 bases; unmatched bases: 3. Germline CDR1 SGHRS, CDR2 YFSETQ. CDR3 length: 12 amino acids. The CDR3 region has the DNA TGCGCCAGCAGCTTGGGACAGGGGGGAAAGTACTTC. It translates to CASSLGQGGKYF.

This sequence joins TRBV28 and TRBJ1-2; D unresolved. Looked up from germline, CDR1 is MDHEN and CDR2 is SYDVKM. The CDR3 runs to 13 residues. V dropped 6 bases and J dropped 2 bases, with 10 bases sitting between them. This chain's CDR3 is CASSNSANYGYTF. DNA of the CDR3: TGTGCCAGCAGCAACAGTGCCAACTATGGCTACACCTTC.

J is TRBJ1-2 and V is TRBV29-1; weak D call: TRBD1 (5 bases). The CDR3 contains 8 residues. Trimming removed 4 bases from V and 12 bases from J, with 6 bases in between. The germline gives CDR1 SQVTM, CDR2 ANQGSEA. For the CDR3, the DNA is TGCAGCGTTGGGGGCGACACCTTC. Its translation: CSVGGDTF.

This chain connects TRBV4-2 to TRBJ2-1, with 8 nucleotides matching TRBD2. CDR1 is LGHNA and CDR2 is YNFKEQ in the germline V gene. The CDR3 spans 17 residues. The ends lost 3 bases at V and 4 bases at J; junction bases unmatched: 11. The CDR3 spells CASSHTLSGTRYNEQFF. CDR3 nucleotides: TGTGCCAGCAGCCACACCCTCAGTGGGACTAGATACAATGAGCAGTTCTTC.

V and J are TRBV5-6 and TRBJ2-7, with TRBD2 identical over 7 bases. Germline assignment: CDR1 SGHDT and CDR2 YYEEEE. The CDR3 consists of 14 residues. Losses at the gene ends were 3 bases for V and 2 bases for J; bases not matched to a gene: 5. CDR3 bases: TGTGCCAGCAGCTCCCGGGGGGTCCCCTACGAGCAGTACTTC. Amino acid sequence: CASSSRGVPYEQYF.

The chain recombines TRBV28 with TRBJ1-1; the match to TRBD1 covers 7 bases. With 4 bases clipped from V and 0 bases from J, the junction kept 5 bases outside the gene matches. The CDR3 totals 15 residues. CDR1 is MDHEN and CDR2 is SYDVKM in the germline V gene. The CDR3 region has the DNA TGTGCCAGCAGTTCTTTAGACAGGGTGAACACTGAAGCTTTCTTT. The encoded protein is CASSSLDRVNTEAFF. Variable domain in full (rest from reference TRBV28 and TRBJ1-1): DVKVTQSSRYLVKRTGEKVFLECVQDMDHENMFWYRQDPGLGLRLIYFSYDVKMKEKGDIPEGYSVSREKKERFSLILESASTNQTSMYLCASSSLDRVNTEAFFGQGTRLTVV.

The J gene is TRBJ2-2, the V gene TRBV11-3; 10 nucleotides align to TRBD2. V gave up 1 base and J gave up 4 bases; unmatched junction bases: 6. The CDR3 is 17 amino acids. Germline-derived CDR1 and CDR2 are SGHNT and YENEEA. The chain's CDR3 is CASSLGSGGASTGELFF. The CDR3 bases are TGTGCCAGCAGCTTAGGGAGCGGGGGGGCCTCCACCGGGGAGCTGTTTTTT.

V usage is TRBV6-5 and J usage is TRBJ1-2, with 8 bases that match TRBD1. Germline V CDR1 and CDR2: MNHEY, SVGAGI. The V gene end was trimmed by 5 bases and the J gene end by 6 bases; junction bases not matched to a gene: 8. The CDR3 is 14 amino acids. CDR3 sequence: CASSQQGGKDGYTF. The CDR3, as DNA: TGTGCCAGCAGTCAACAGGGGGGTAAGGATGGCTACACCTTC.

The chain is built from TRBV6-5 and TRBJ2-2, with TRBD2 identical over 7 bases. This CDR3 comprises 15 residues. With V trimmed by 6 bases and J by 4 bases, 8 bases remained unmatched. The V gene's germline CDR1 is MNHEY and CDR2 SVGAGI. CDR3 residues: CASRPGGGGTGELFF. The CDR3 region has the DNA TGTGCCAGCAGGCCCGGCGGGGGAGGCACCGGGGAGCTGTTTTTT.

J is TRBJ2-3 and V is TRBV2, with D possibly matching TRBD2 (5 bases). Germline CDR1 and CDR2: SNHLY and FYNNEI. The ends were cut back, 4 bases at V and 6 bases at J, with 17 bases in the middle. There are 15 residues in the CDR3. CDR3 sequence reads: CASSAAQRLSDTQYF. In DNA, the CDR3 is TGTGCCAGCAGTGCTGCGCAGCGGCTTTCGGATACGCAGTATTTT.

The chain is built from TRBV7-2 and TRBJ2-5; 9 nucleotides line up with TRBD1. This CDR3 has 13 amino acids. The J segment lost 5 bases and the V segment lost 6 bases, leaving 4 bases of the junction unmatched. The germline gives CDR1 SGHTA, CDR2 FQGNSA. Written as DNA, the CDR3 is TGTGCCAGCAGTCAACAGGGGGCGGAGACCCAGTACTTC. Its protein is CASSQQGAETQYF.

This clone was detected only once. The rearrangement uses TRBV19 and TRBJ2-3, with TRBD2 matching over 8 bases. V shed 6 bases, J shed 3 bases, and the junction held 11 bases outside the gene matches. Germline CDR1 is LNHDA and CDR2 is SQIVND (reference sequence). The CDR3 has 16 residues. CDR3 sequence reads: CASSGREAGDTDTQYF. The CDR3 bases are TGTGCCAGTAGCGGGAGGGAAGCGGGAGATACAGATACGCAGTATTTT.

The chain uses TRBV10-2 and TRBJ1-1; D unresolved. V lost 4 bases and J 0 bases, leaving 9 bases between the germline ends. Germline V gene sequence: CDR1 WSHSY, CDR2 SAAADI. The CDR3 loop spans 14 amino acids. CDR3 in amino acids: CASSAAGLNTEAFF. In DNA, the CDR3 is TGCGCCAGCAGTGCGGCGGGCTTGAACACTGAAGCTTTCTTT.

This sequence joins TRBV14 and TRBJ2-3, with D unclear. The V and J ends lost 4 bases and 1 base respectively, with 12 bases between them. CDR1 SGHDN and CDR2 FVKESK come from the germline V gene. The CDR3 contains 15 residues. CDR3 region: CASSPLDGRTDTQYF. The CDR3 DNA follows: TGTGCCAGCAGCCCCTTGGACGGGCGCACAGATACGCAGTATTTT. Filled out from reference TRBV14 and TRBJ2-3, the complete variable domain reads EAGVTQFPSHSVIEKGQTVTLRCDPISGHDNLYWYRRVMGKEIKFLLHFVKESKQDESGMPNNRFLAERTGGTYSTLKVQPAELEDSGVYFCASSPLDGRTDTQYFGPGTRLTVL.

This clone was detected a few times. The V gene is TRBV6-5, the J gene TRBJ1-2; possible D gene TRBD1, 6 bases. The CDR3 covers 14 residues. CDR1 and CDR2 from the germline V gene are MNHEY and SVGAGI. Trimming left V 2 bases short and J 4 bases short, with 11 bases between. The CDR3 protein is CASSYGGQPYGYTF. The CDR3 region has the DNA TGTGCCAGCAGTTACGGGGGGCAGCCCTATGGCTACACCTTC.

The chain carries TRBV5-4 and TRBJ1-1, with D unresolved. V was cut by 3 bases and J by 0 bases, with 6 bases left in between. The CDR3 spans 13 residues. The germline V gene has CDR1 SGHNT and CDR2 YYREEE (reference sequence). Here the CDR3 DNA reads TGTGCCAGCAGCTCCGACTTGAACACTGAAGCTTTCTTT. Its translation: CASSSDLNTEAFF.